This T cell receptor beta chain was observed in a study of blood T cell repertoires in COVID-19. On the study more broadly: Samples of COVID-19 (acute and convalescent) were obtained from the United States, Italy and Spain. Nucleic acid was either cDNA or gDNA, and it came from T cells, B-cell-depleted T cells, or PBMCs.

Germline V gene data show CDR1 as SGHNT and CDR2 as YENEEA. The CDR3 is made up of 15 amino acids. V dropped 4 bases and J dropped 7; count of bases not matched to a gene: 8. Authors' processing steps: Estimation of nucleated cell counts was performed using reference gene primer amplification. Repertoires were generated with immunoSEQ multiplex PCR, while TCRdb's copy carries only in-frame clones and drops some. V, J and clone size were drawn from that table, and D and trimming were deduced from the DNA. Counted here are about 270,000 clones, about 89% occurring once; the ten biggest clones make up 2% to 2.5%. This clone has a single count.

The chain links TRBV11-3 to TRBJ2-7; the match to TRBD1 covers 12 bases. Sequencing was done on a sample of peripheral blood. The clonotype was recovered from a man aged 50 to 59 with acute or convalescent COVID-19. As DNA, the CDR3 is TGTGCCAGCAGCTCGGGGACAGGGGGCTACGGGGAGCAGTACTTC. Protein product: CASSSGTGGYGEQYF.